This TCR beta chain was sequenced during a study of blood T cell repertoires in COVID-19 (dated by TCRdb to 2018 to 2020). A note on the overall study: Collaborator samples came from the United States, Italy and Spain and covered acute and convalescent phases of COVID-19. Where HLA class I and class II types were available, the types were taken from metadata supplied by the sample provider, not from assay-based typing. The prospective study material was composed of cDNA or gDNA derived from T cells, B-cell-depleted T cells, or PBMCs. The repertoires were released in a freely available public database meant as a resource for research on the immune response to SARS-CoV-2. Samples came from the ongoing ImmuneRACE study (first 160 participants) plus 1,254 subjects from 6 global collaborators. A de-identified subject ID, COVID-19 status, age in years and sex were almost always included in the sample metadata. The dataset comprised deeply sampled blood TCRbeta repertoires from subjects exposed to, actively infected with, or recovered from COVID-19.

The junction shows trimming of 0 bases on V and 3 bases on J, and the gene matches do not reach 7 bases of it. Based on the germline V gene, the CDR1 and CDR2 sequences are MGHRA and YSYEKL. The CDR3 sequence holds 16 residues, the cysteine and phenylalanine included. Kept here is only the CDR3 DNA, which spans 48 bases and is read in frame from base 1. Whole blood was collected in K2EDTA tubes by collaborating institutions according to the institutions' own protocols. Collaborator samples were shipped for TCRbeta analysis as frozen whole blood, isolated PBMCs, or DNA extracted from either sample type. This clone was counted only a few times. This clone's antigen is unknown. Base quality data are lacking; no much larger clone is found one base away. Overall study results and their limits: The amount of clinical and demographic metadata varied by source and participant and was provided uncurated.

TCRbeta CDR3 regions were amplified from genomic DNA by means of the immunoSEQ Assay, a bias-controlled multiplex PCR. The source study handled its data this way. The number of nucleated cells in each sample was estimated by amplification of reference gene primers within the assay. Sequence reads were collapsed and filtered to measure the absolute abundance of every unique TCRbeta CDR3 rearrangement. For each sample, productive Simpson clonality was calculated by taking the square root of Simpson's diversity index across productive rearrangements. TCRdb carries this immuneACCESS record with in-frame sequences only. Its versions omit some clonotypes, under half of them owing to an unresolved V gene in the studies checked, with the rest unexplained. V and J calls and clone size are given by that table; D and trimming were obtained from the DNA. The sample contains 100,000 to 150,000 clones, around four fifths of them found a single time. The top ten constitute around 6% of the sample.

The chain employs TRBV4-1 and TRBJ2-7, and 8 bases in between align with TRBD1. The sequence derives from a man aged 60 to 69 with acute or convalescent COVID-19. The specimen sequenced was peripheral blood. The DNA sequence reads TGCGCCAGCAGCCAAGATTCCGGGACAGGCATCTACGAGCAGTACTTC. Its product reads: CASSQDSGTGIYEQYF.